Detailed here is one TCR beta chain. As yet, its antigen is unknown. The data derive from a study of T-cell memory formation after mild COVID-19. As for the study in general: Largely, TCR clusters stayed within a single donor. Study-level points and caveats: The finding that pre-infection memory included some responding clones suggested that cross-reactive memory joined.

The V and J ends lost 0 bases and 1 base respectively, with 4 bases between them. Germline CDR1 reads SGHTA; CDR2 reads FQGNSA. CDR3 length: 14 amino acids. TCRdb ran MiXCR on the 5' RACE reads and lists one entry per CDR3 protein. This table has 120,000 to 150,000 distinct CDR3 sequences, around 5.8% appearing once. The sequencing input was PBMCs or a T cell subset sorted from them (not recorded which). The sequence derives from an adult woman who had mild COVID-19 (a few samples of this study predate the infection). Cell type and time point are not known. The chain joins TRBV7-2 to TRBJ1-5; D is unclear. CDR3 nucleotide sequence: TGTGCCAGCAGCTTAGCGCTAAGCAATCAGCCCCAGCATTTT. Its protein is CASSLALSNQPQHF.